These 17 T cell receptor beta chains were sequenced from one sample in a study of response to subunit inactivated influenza vaccine. TCRdb itself ran the RT-PCR reads through MiXCR, one entry per CDR3 protein. The sample holds 750,000 to 850,000 distinct CDR3 sequences, about a fifth seen once. Specimen: PBMCs from blood, collected 5 to 6 days after vaccination. These receptor sequences come from a man in his fifties or sixties who received an inactivated influenza vaccine.

This clonotype appeared a few times. The V gene is TRBV20-1, the J gene TRBJ1-2; 8 bases match TRBD1. This CDR3 region has 12 residues. Trimming removed 7 bases from V and 3 bases from J; junction bases left unmatched: 4. Per germline, CDR1 DFQATT and CDR2 SNEGSKA (reference sequence). The DNA for the CDR3 is TGCAGTGGATCGACAGGGGACTATGGCTACACCTTC. Translation gives CSGSTGDYGYTF.

This clonotype was found many times. The chain combines TRBV9 with TRBJ2-1; 8 bases align to TRBD1. The V segment lost 2 bases and the J segment 2 bases; nucleotides outside the gene matches: 3. Germline V gene lookup returns CDR1 SGDLS and CDR2 YYNGEE. CDR3 length: 15 residues. CDR3 nucleotide sequence: TGTGCCAGCAGCGTTGGACAGGGAGCCTACAATGAGCAGTTCTTC. Residues: CASSVGQGAYNEQFF.

V is TRBV9 and J is TRBJ2-7; 7 bases line up with TRBD1. The CDR3 is 14 residues long. J was trimmed by 0 bases and V by 4 bases; bases with no gene match: 4. CDR1 SGDLS and CDR2 YYNGEE come from the germline V gene. CDR3 loop: CASSIRDSSYEQYF. In DNA, the CDR3 is TGTGCCAGCAGCATACGGGACAGCTCCTACGAGCAGTACTTC. The full variable domain, in which reference TRBV9 and TRBJ2-7 provide the parts outside the CDR3, is DSGVTQTPKHLITATGQRVTLRCSPRSGDLSVYWYQQSLDQGLQFLIQYYNGEERAKGNILERFSAQQFPDLHSELNLSSLELGDSALYFCASSIRDSSYEQYFGPGTRLTVT.

The chain has TRBV4-1 and TRBJ2-3; D not resolved. There are 14 residues in the CDR3. Germline CDR1 and CDR2: MGHRA and YSYEKL. V lost 3 bases, J lost 2 bases, and 9 bases lay in between. The CDR3 nucleotides read TGCGCCAGCAGCCAGTCCCCGGCCACAGATACGCAGTATTTT. This gives the protein CASSQSPATDTQYF.

The rearrangement links TRBV5-1 to TRBJ1-6, with 7 bases fitting TRBD1. Germline V gene sequence: CDR1 SGHRS, CDR2 YFSETQ. The CDR3 loop spans 13 amino acids. V was clipped by 7 bases and J by 7 bases; unmatched bases: 5. The DNA for the CDR3 is TGCGCCAGCCGGGACAGTGGGAATTCACCCCTCCACTTT. As protein: CASRDSGNSPLHF.

This rearrangement joins TRBV5-1 to TRBJ2-2; 9 bases map to TRBD2. V lost 1 base and J lost 5; bases outside the gene matches: 9. Germline V gene sequence: CDR1 SGHRS, CDR2 YFSETQ. This CDR3 contains 17 residues. For the CDR3, the DNA is TGCGCCAGCAGCTTGCGATCGGGACTAGCTGCTACCGGGGAGCTGTTTTTT. This translates into CASSLRSGLAATGELFF.

The V and J genes are TRBV29-1 and TRBJ2-7; TRBD2 agrees at 10 bases. Germline V gene lookup returns CDR1 SQVTM and CDR2 ANQGSEA. V was pared by 8 bases and J by 0 bases, with 19 bases of the junction left unmatched. The CDR3 has 18 residues. As DNA, the CDR3 is TGCAGCACCACGTCAGGGGGGACTAGCGATGCTAGCTCCTACGAGCAGTACTTC. Its protein product is CSTTSGGTSDASSYEQYF.

The table lists this clonotype with a few counts. V usage is TRBV28 and J usage is TRBJ1-4, with 7 bases identical to TRBD1. V trimming: 6 bases; J trimming: 7 bases; junction bases outside the gene matches: 8. The CDR3 extends over 14 amino acids. Per germline, CDR1 MDHEN and CDR2 SYDVKM. CDR3 sequence (DNA): TGTGCCAGCAGAAAATTGGACAGGCGTGAAAAACTGTTTTTT. Translating it yields CASRKLDRREKLFF.

This clonotype was observed a handful of times. The chain uses TRBV6-5 and TRBJ2-1, with D unresolved. The CDR3 has 16 residues. Trimming removed 7 bases at V and 4 bases at J, with 20 bases between. Germline-derived CDR1 and CDR2 are MNHEY and SVGAGI. Here the CDR3 DNA reads TGTGCCAGCATTTCCCTTAGCAACGCCCTATACAATGAGCAGTTCTTC. Translation gives CASISLSNALYNEQFF.

The chain joins TRBV7-2 to TRBJ2-7, with D unclear. Trimming left V 6 bases short and J 0 bases short, with 15 bases between. Germline V gives CDR1 SGHTA, CDR2 FQGNSA. The CDR3 is made up of 15 amino acids. CDR3 sequence (DNA): TGTGCCAGCAGTGATGGACGGATCCTCTCCTACGAGCAGTACTTC. It translates to CASSDGRILSYEQYF.

V gene TRBV4-1 combines with J gene TRBJ1-1; TRBD1 might be the D (6 bases). Per germline, CDR1 MGHRA and CDR2 YSYEKL. The CDR3 runs to 15 residues. Trimming shortened V by 2 bases and J by 7 bases, and 17 bases separated the two germline ends. CDR3 residues: CASSQILFRTDEAFF. The CDR3 DNA reads as TGCGCCAGCAGCCAAATATTGTTTCGGACAGATGAAGCTTTCTTT.

The chain employs TRBV7-2 and TRBJ1-2; D possibly corresponds to TRBD1 (5 bases). The V end lost 5 bases, the J end lost 4 bases, and 20 bases lay between the germline ends. The CDR3 has 16 residues. Germline V gene sequence: CDR1 SGHTA, CDR2 FQGNSA. This CDR3 reads CASSQVSGRATYGYTF. CDR3 in DNA: TGTGCCAGCAGCCAAGTCTCCGGCAGGGCCACCTATGGCTACACCTTC.

The rearrangement links TRBV10-3 to TRBJ2-1; a weak D match, TRBD2 (6 bases). CDR1 is ENHRY, CDR2 SYGVKD, per germline. Trimming took off 7 bases at V and 9 bases at J, with 25 bases between the two ends. This CDR3 is built from 16 residues. The CDR3 nucleotides are TGTGCCATCATGCGGGAACTTACCTCGGGTAAGGGTGAGCAGTTCTTC. Protein sequence: CAIMRELTSGKGEQFF.

The rearrangement joins TRBV2 to TRBJ2-3; D unclear. Per the germline V gene, CDR1 is SNHLY and CDR2 is FYNNEI. V lost 4 bases and J lost 8, with 10 bases in between. CDR3 size: 12 residues. CDR3 loop: CASSALTTTQYF. DNA for the CDR3: TGTGCCAGCAGTGCGCTTACAACTACGCAGTATTTT.

The chain recombines TRBV19 with TRBJ1-2; D is unresolved. V was shortened by 9 bases and J by 3 bases, with 17 bases between the two germline ends. There are 14 residues in the CDR3. Germline V lookup: CDR1 LNHDA, CDR2 SQIVND (reference sequence). The chain's CDR3 is CASHDPAGDYGYTF. DNA of the CDR3: TGTGCCAGCCATGACCCAGCCGGGGACTATGGCTACACCTTC.

This clonotype was seen a few times. CDR3 region: CASEQGNYEQYF. In nucleotides, the CDR3 is TGTGCCAGCGAGCAGGGGAATTACGAGCAGTACTTC. The chain couples TRBV7-9 to TRBJ2-7, with D possibly TRBD1 on 6 matching bases. Germline V gives CDR1 SEHNR, CDR2 FQNEAQ (reference sequence). CDR3 length: 12 residues. Between the trimmed V and J ends, which lost 8 bases and 4 bases, there was a span of 12 bases. Filled out from reference TRBV7-9 and TRBJ2-7, the complete variable domain reads DTGVSQNPRHKITKRGQNVTFRCDPISEHNRLYWYRQTLGQGPEFLTYFQNEAQLEKSRLLSDRFSAERPKGSFSTLEIQRTEQGDSAMYLCASEQGNYEQYFGPGTRLTVT.

J is TRBJ2-3 and V is TRBV14, with D perhaps given as TRBD1 or TRBD2 (5 bases each). The CDR3 runs 16 residues. The V and J ends lost 4 bases and 3 bases respectively, with 17 bases between them. Germline values: CDR1 SGHDN, CDR2 FVKESK. The CDR3 nucleotides read TGTGCCAGCAGCCCCTTCGACACCTGGGGGACAGATACGCAGTATTTT. This gives the protein CASSPFDTWGTDTQYF.